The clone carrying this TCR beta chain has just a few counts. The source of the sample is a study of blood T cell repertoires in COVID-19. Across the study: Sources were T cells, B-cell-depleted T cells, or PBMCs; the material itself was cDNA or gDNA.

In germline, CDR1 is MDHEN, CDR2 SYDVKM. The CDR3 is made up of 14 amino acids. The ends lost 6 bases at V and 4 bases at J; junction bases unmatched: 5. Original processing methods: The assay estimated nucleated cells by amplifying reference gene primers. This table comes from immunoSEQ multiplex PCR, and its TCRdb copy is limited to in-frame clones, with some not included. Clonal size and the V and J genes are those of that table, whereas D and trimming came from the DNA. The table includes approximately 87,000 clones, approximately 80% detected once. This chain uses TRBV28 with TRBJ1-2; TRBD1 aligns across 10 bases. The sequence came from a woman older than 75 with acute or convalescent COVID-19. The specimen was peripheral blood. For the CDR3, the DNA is TGTGCCAGCAGAGCCGGGACAGGGGCCTATGGCTACACCTTC. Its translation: CASRAGTGAYGYTF.